This TCR beta chain was identified in a study of cytomegalovirus exposure and HLA in healthy donors. Whole-study findings and limits: When analyzed later, a missense DCLRE1C variant was found to be linked to TCR beta V- and J-gene trimming.

This CDR3 has 14 amino acids. Note on this clone: Its specificity is not known.

With 60 Vbeta and 13 Jbeta primers, the PCR was carried out. Original methodology: A later analysis tallied approximately 87 million unique TCR beta chains, 10 million to 12 million of them shared. Only in-frame clones appear in the TCRdb table, and some are missing; sequencing was by immunoSEQ multiplex PCR. D and trimming come from the DNA, and the V and J calls and clone size come from that table. In total, the table holds approximately 120,000 clones. The sequence derives from a woman aged 55-70 years in good health and CMV-seronegative. Sequencing was performed on PBMCs. The chain is built from TRBV21-1 and TRBJ2-7; the D call of TRBD2 is as the table states it, not checked on the DNA. TRBV21-1 is a pseudogene segment. CDR3 in amino acids: CASSTIGSSYEQYF. The DNA of the CDR3 is TGTGCCAGCAGCACCATAGGGAGCTCCTACGAGCAGTACTTC.